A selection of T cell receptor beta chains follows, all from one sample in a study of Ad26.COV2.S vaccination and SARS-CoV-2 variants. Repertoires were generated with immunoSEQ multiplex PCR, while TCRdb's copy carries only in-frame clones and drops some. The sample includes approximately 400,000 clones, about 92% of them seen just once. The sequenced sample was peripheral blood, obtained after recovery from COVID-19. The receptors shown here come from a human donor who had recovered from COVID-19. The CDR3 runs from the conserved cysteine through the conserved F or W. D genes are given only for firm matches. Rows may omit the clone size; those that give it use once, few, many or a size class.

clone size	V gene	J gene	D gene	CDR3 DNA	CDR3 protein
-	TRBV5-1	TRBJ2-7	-	TGCGCCAGCAGCTTGGACAGGCGAACCTACGAGCAGTACTTC	CASSLDRRTYEQYF
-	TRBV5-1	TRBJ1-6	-	TGCGCCAGCGCTCGGGCTGGCGGGGGCTCGCATTCACCCCTCCACTTT	CASARAGGGSHSPLHF
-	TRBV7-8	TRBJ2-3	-	TGTGCCAGCAGCCCCAGGGATACGCAGTATTTT	CASSPRDTQYF
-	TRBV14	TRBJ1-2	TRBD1	TGTGCCAGCAGCCAAGGTGTAGGGGGCTTCTATGGCTACACCTTC	CASSQGVGGFYGYTF
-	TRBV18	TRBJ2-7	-	TGTGCCAGCTCACCACCGAGTATAGCCAGCTCCTACGAGCAGTACTTC	CASSPPSIASSYEQYF
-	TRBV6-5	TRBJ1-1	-	TGTGCCAGCAGTTACTCTAGGAGTAGGCGCGGGGGAGCTTTCTTT	CASSYSRSRRGGAFF
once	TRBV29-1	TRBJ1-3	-	TGCAGCGTACAGCCCTCTGGAAACACCATATATTTT	CSVQPSGNTIYF
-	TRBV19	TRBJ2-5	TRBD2	TGTGCCAGTAGTAAGGCCCGGGGACTAGCGGGGGAAGAGACCCAGTACTTC	CASSKARGLAGEETQYF
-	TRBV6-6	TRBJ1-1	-	TGTGCCAGCAGTTATTACCTTCTTTACTTGAACACTGAAGCTTTCTTT	CASSYYLLYLNTEAFF
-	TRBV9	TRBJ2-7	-	TGTGCCAGCAGCGTCGGCGTTACCTACGAGCAGTACTTC	CASSVGVTYEQYF
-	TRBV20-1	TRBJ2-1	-	TGCAGTGCTAGAGTCACCATGGAACAGTTCTTC	CSARVTMEQFF
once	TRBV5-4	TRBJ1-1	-	TGTGCCAGCAGCTTGTACCCAGGGGACACTGAAGCTTTCTTT	CASSLYPGDTEAFF
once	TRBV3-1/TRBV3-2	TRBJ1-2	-	TGTGCCAGCAGCCGTCAGTCTAACTATGGCTACACCTTC	CASSRQSNYGYTF
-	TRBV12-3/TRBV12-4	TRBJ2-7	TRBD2	TGTGCCAGCAGTTTTAGCGGGGCTTACGAGCAGTACTTC	CASSFSGAYEQYF
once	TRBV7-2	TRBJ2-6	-	TGTGCCAGCAGCTTAGGCAGGTTCGGGGCCAACGTCCTGACTTTC	CASSLGRFGANVLTF
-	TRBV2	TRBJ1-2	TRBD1	TGTGCCAGCAGTTACCAGGGGGCTTCGTTTGGCTACACCTTC	CASSYQGASFGYTF
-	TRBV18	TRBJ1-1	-	TGTGCCAGCTCACCTTCGGACAGTCCCGCCACGAACACTGAAGCTTTCTTT	CASSPSDSPATNTEAFF
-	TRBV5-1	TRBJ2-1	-	TGCGCCAGCAGCTTGGTGGGGGGTCTGGGCTACAATGAGCAGTTCTTC	CASSLVGGLGYNEQFF
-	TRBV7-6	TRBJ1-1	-	TGTGCCAGCAGCTTAAGGGCCCCCGGCACTGAAGCTTTCTTT	CASSLRAPGTEAFF
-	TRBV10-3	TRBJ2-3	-	TGTGCCACTACGGACAGCTTACACACAGATACGCAGTATTTT	CATTDSLHTDTQYF
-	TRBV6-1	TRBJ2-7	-	TGTGCCAGCAGTGATTTGGCGAAGGGAGCCTACGAGCAGTACTTC	CASSDLAKGAYEQYF
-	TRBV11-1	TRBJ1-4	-	TGTGCCAGCAGCTTAGGAAATGAAAAACTGTTTTTT	CASSLGNEKLFF
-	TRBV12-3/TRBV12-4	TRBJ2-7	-	TGTGCCAGCGGACGGGACACCGGCTACGAGCAGTACTTC	CASGRDTGYEQYF
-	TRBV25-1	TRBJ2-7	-	TGTGCCAGCAGTGACGCTGTCTACGAGCAGTACTTC	CASSDAVYEQYF
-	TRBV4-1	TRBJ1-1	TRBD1	TGCGCCAGCAGCCAAGGGACAGGAACTTTCTTT	CASSQGTGTFF
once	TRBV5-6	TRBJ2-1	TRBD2	TGTGCCAGCCAAGAAGGGAGCGGGGCCTACAATGAGCAGTTCTTC	CASQEGSGAYNEQFF
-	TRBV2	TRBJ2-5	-	TGTGCCGCACATTGGGACCGGCTGTCCTTGCAAGAGACCCAGTACTTC	CAAHWDRLSLQETQYF
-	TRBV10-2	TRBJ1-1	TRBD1	TGCGCCAGCAGTGAGTTGGGGACAGAGGCTTTCTTT	CASSELGTEAFF
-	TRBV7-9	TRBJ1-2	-	TGTGCCAGCAGCTTAGCCAGGGCTGGCTACACCTTC	CASSLARAGYTF
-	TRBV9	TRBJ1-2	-	TGTGCCAGCAGCGTAGTCGACTATGGCTACACCTTC	CASSVVDYGYTF
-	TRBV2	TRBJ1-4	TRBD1	TGTGCCAGCAGTCTAATACAGGGGGGAGATGAAAAACTGTTTTTT	CASSLIQGGDEKLFF
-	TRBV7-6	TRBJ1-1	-	TGTGCCAGCAGCCCCGGGGGAACGAACACTGAAGCTTTCTTT	CASSPGGTNTEAFF
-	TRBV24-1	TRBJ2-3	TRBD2	TGTGCCACCAGTCTTAGCGGGGGGCCCGGAGGCACAGATACGCAGTATTTT	CATSLSGGPGGTDTQYF
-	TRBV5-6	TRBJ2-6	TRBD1	TGTGCCAGCAGCTCGACAGGGGCTTTACTCTCTGGGGCCAACGTCCTGACTTTC	CASSSTGALLSGANVLTF
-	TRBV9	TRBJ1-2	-	TGTGCCAGCAGCGTAGGGGGACGCCTTAACTATGGCTACACCTTC	CASSVGGRLNYGYTF
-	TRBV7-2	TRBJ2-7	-	TGTGCCAGCAGCTCCAGCGGACGGTCCTACGAGCAGTACTTC	CASSSSGRSYEQYF
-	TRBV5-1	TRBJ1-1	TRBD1	TGCGCCAGCAGCCCCGGACAGGCGAACACTGAAGCTTTCTTT	CASSPGQANTEAFF
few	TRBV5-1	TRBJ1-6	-	TGCGCCAGCAGCTTGGATCGTGCCACAACCGGCTCACCCCTCCACTTT	CASSLDRATTGSPLHF
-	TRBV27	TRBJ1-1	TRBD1	TGTGCCAGCAGTTTAGGGACAGGGGCGAACACTGAAGCTTTCTTT	CASSLGTGANTEAFF
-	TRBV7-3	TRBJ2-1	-	TGTGCCAGCAGCCCAAGGACCAAGAGCTCCTACAATGAGCAGTTCTTC	CASSPRTKSSYNEQFF
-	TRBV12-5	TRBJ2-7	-	TGTGCTAGTGGTTTGGTACTAGGACGGCGATCCTACGAGCAGTACTTC	CASGLVLGRRSYEQYF
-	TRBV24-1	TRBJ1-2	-	TGTGCCACCAGAGAAGGTTTTGGATCCTATGGCTACACCTTC	CATREGFGSYGYTF
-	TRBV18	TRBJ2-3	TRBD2	TGTGCCAGCTCACCAACGGGGACTAGCGGTCTCGGCACAGATACGCAGTATTTT	CASSPTGTSGLGTDTQYF
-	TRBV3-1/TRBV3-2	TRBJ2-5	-	TGTGCCAGCAGCCAACTCCGGGACGAAGAGACCCAGTACTTC	CASSQLRDEETQYF
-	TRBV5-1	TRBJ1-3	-	TGCGCCAGCAAAGATCCAGGACCCTCTGGAAACACCATATATTTT	CASKDPGPSGNTIYF
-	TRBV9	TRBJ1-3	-	TGTGCCAGCAGCGTAGAGACATTAACTGGAAACACCATATATTTT	CASSVETLTGNTIYF
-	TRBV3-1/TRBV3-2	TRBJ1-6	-	TGTGCCAGCAGCCAAGATGGGAACTCCTATAATTCACCCCTCCACTTT	CASSQDGNSYNSPLHF
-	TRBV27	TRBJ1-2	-	TGTGCCAGCAGTTTATCAACGGGGCAGTATGGCTACACCTTC	CASSLSTGQYGYTF
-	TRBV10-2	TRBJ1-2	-	TGCGCCAGCAGTTTTACCGGGACCTTCGGTAACTATGGCTACACCTTC	CASSFTGTFGNYGYTF
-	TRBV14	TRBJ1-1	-	TGTGCCAGCAGCCAAGCGGGGGGCCGGAACACTGAAGCTTTCTTT	CASSQAGGRNTEAFF
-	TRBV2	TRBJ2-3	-	TGTGCCAGCAGTCCGGGCCCACGATTGTACACAGATACGCAGTATTTT	CASSPGPRLYTDTQYF
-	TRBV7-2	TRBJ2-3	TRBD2	TGTGCCAGCAGCTTAGTAGCGGGGTCCACAGATACGCAGTATTTT	CASSLVAGSTDTQYF
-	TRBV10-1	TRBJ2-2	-	TGCGCCAGCAGTGAGGACGGGAACACCGGGGAGCTGTTTTTT	CASSEDGNTGELFF
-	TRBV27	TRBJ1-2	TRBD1	TGTGCCAGCAGAACCTTAGGGACAGGCTTGAATGGCTACACCTTC	CASRTLGTGLNGYTF
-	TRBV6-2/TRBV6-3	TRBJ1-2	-	TGTGCCAGCAGTTACCCCGCAGTGAGCTATGGCTACACCTTC	CASSYPAVSYGYTF
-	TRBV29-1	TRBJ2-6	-	TGCAGCGTGGGACGTAGACTCTCTGGGGCCAACGTCCTGACTTTC	CSVGRRLSGANVLTF
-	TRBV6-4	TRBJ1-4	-	TGTGCCAGCAGTGACTCGGACAAGTCCAGTTTTTTT	CASSDSDKSSFF